This entry concerns a single TCR beta chain. The antigen it recognizes is unknown. Within one base of it there is no much larger clone, and no base qualities were kept. For CDR1 and CDR2, the germline V gene lists MNHNS and SASEGT. V is pared back by 6 bases and J by 0 bases, with 11 bases lying between the germline termini. From the cysteine up to the phenylalanine, the CDR3 has a length of 15 residues. The only DNA kept is the CDR3, 45 bases in frame from the first base. TCR CDR3 regions were amplified from genomic DNA by multiplex PCR using the deep immunoSEQ assay. Extracted genomic DNA from each cell subset was distributed evenly across all wells of several immunoSEQ 96-well plates, and each plate was treated as a replicate. For sorted subsets, each replicate PCR was loaded with 200 ng genomic DNA, equivalent to approximately 33,000 T cell genomes. Purified libraries were quantified with a Qubit 3.0 fluorometer, sized on a Bioanalyzer 2100, and re-quantified with the KAPA Library Quantification kit. A separate single-read 150-cycle Illumina NextSeq 550 flow cell was used to sequence each immunoSEQ 96-well plate. In the paper's pipeline: Because the immunoSEQ output included only junctional sequences and no quality scores, the filtering could not be the same as the filtering used for full-length reads. Sequences were annotated with PyIR, a Python wrapper for IgBLAST v1.9, and V/J genes and CDR3 were assigned using IMGT germline references. Reads were removed for weak V/J assignments (E-value above 1e-6), missing CDR3, stop codons, out-of-frame junctions, or ambiguous translated residues. V3J clonotypes were defined as sequences sharing an identical inferred V gene, J gene, and CDR3 amino acid sequence. Percentage overlap between repertoires was calculated by dividing the number of shared unique clonotypes by the size of the smaller repertoire. RTK rarefaction, the Chao1 estimator, and Recon v2.1 estimates of unobserved clonotypes were used to assess repertoire richness. Generation probabilities were computed with OLGA for all TCRbeta clonotypes obtained by the gDNA method from a few donors. TCRdb stores this immuneACCESS table with in-frame sequences only. Part of the clones is absent; in the studies checked, under half of the shortfall reflects unresolved V genes, and no reason is known for the rest. That table furnishes V, J and clone size, whereas the DNA furnished D and trimming. The sample includes a few hundred thousand clones, with about 70% observed a single time. The ten largest clones represent about 10% of the sample.

Donors were healthy HIV-negative adults with no recently reported acute infections or vaccinations. Every donor was a Caucasian adult living in Nashville, Tennessee, USA. CD4+ T cells were enriched through magnetic negative selection, after which naive cells were positively selected on CD45RA and the remaining negative fraction served as the memory subset. Blood was collected by leukapheresis, and PBMCs were isolated by Ficoll-Histopaque density gradient centrifugation and then cryopreserved in liquid nitrogen vapor phase. Analytical flow cytometry was used to check the purity and quantity of each magnetically sorted T cell population. Each sorted fraction had its genomic DNA isolated and then quantified by UV absorbance on a Nanodrop 2000c. These data belong to a study of shared clonotypes between healthy human individuals (dated by TCRdb to the early 2020s). Study-wide context: The cohort included a few men and two women between 18 and 49 years of age. Per donor, three plates each were used for CD4 naive and CD4 memory, two for CD8 naive, and one for CD8 memory. Blood TCR repertoires of several healthy adults were deeply sequenced to estimate repertoire size and the extent of clonotype sharing between individuals. To increase sequencing depth and limit assay-specific biases, TCR repertoire library preparation and sequencing were carried out by different laboratories using diverse techniques. Each donor's leukapheresis produced roughly between roughly 0.94 and 9.5 billion PBMCs.

Paper-wide results and their limitations: Estimated clonotype richness was generally larger for naive than for memory subsets. Pairwise subsampling led to the expectation that sequencing depth would affect the degree of clonotype sharing among donors. Clonotypes shared by all four sorted-subset donors showed higher generation probabilities than non-shared clonotypes. When several donors were compared, the shared fraction of clonotypes was around 5% for naive CD4, 3% to 4% for naive CD8, 2.3% for memory CD4, and 0.4% for memory CD8. Rarefaction of sorted-subset datasets indicated incomplete sequencing despite the large sequencing depth. Because the study included only a small number of donors, the genetic and exposure-history diversity represented was limited. Only blood was sampled, and tissue TCR repertoires likely differ from those in blood.

The chain uses TRBV6-1 and TRBJ2-2; tentative D gene TRBD1, with 6 bases matching. The receptor's source is a man aged 25 to 40 in good health. What was sequenced was memory CD4+ T cells sorted from blood. The cell subset or site label on this specimen signifies: CD45RA-negative fraction. For the CDR3, the sequence is CASSDPGANTGELFF. The nucleotide sequence reads as follows: TGTGCCAGCAGCGACCCAGGGGCGAACACCGGGGAGCTGTTTTTT.